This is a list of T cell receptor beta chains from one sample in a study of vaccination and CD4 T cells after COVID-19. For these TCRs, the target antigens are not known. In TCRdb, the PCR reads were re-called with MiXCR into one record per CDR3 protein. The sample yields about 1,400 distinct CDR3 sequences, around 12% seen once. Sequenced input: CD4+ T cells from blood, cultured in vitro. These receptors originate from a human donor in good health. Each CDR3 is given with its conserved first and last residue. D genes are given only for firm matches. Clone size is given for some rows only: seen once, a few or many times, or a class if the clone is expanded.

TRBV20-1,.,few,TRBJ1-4,TGCAGTGCAAGGGGGACTGAAAAACTGTTTTTT,CSARGTEKLFF
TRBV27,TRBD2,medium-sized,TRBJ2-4,TGTGCCAGCAGACCGGGGGGGTTAGCCAAAAACATTCAGTACTTC,CASRPGGLAKNIQYF
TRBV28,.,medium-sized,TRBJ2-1,TGTGCCAGCAGTTCCCCGTCGGCGTACAATGAGCAGTTCTTC,CASSSPSAYNEQFF
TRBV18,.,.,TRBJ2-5,TGTGCCAGCTCTCTACAGTTCCAAGAGACCCAGTACTTC,CASSLQFQETQYF
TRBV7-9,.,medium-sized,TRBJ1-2,TGTGCCAGCAGCTTAGTAATATATGGCTACACCTTC,CASSLVIYGYTF
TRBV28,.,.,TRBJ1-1,TGTGCCAGCAGTGGTTACCAGACTTTGAACACTGAAGCTTTCTTT,CASSGYQTLNTEAFF
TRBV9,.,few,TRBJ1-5,TGTGCCAGCAGCGTTGGTTTGGAGGGCGGTACGCCCCAGCATTTT,CASSVGLEGGTPQHF
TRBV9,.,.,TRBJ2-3,TGTGCCAGCAGCGCGTTGGGGGGTTATCCCCCCACAGATACGCAGTATTTT,CASSALGGYPPTDTQYF
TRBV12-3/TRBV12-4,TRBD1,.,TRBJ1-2,TGTGCCAGCAGACCCAGGGGGGGCTATGGCTACACCTTC,CASRPRGGYGYTF
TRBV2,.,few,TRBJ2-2,TGTGCCAGCAGTGCTATTGGTGGGTTCAACACCGGGGAGCTGTTTTTT,CASSAIGGFNTGELFF
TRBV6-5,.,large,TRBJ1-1,TGTGCCAGCAGTTACTCGTTGTCCACTGAAGCTTTCTTT,CASSYSLSTEAFF
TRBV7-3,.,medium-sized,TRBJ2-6,TGTGCCAGCAGCGTGGGGGAAACTGGGGCCAACGTCCTGACTTTC,CASSVGETGANVLTF
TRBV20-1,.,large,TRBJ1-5,TGCAGTGCCCCCCCGGGGACCTATAGCAATCAGCCCCAGCATTTT,CSAPPGTYSNQPQHF
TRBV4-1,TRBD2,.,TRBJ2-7,TGCGCCAGCAGCCAAGGCTCCGGACTAGACTCCTACGAGCAGTACTTC,CASSQGSGLDSYEQYF
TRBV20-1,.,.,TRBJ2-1,TGCAGTGCTAGAGATTATCCTGAGCAGTTCTTC,CSARDYPEQFF
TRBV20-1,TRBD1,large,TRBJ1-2,TGCAGTGCTAGGACAGACAGGGGAGAGAGCTACACCTTC,CSARTDRGESYTF
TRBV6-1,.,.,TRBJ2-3,TGTGCCAGCTCGGGGTCGGCGGGGGCCCCCCCCACAGATACGCAGTATTTT,CASSGSAGAPPTDTQYF
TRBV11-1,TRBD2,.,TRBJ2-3,TGTGCCAGCAGCTTAAAAGGGAATAGCGGGAACACAGATACGCAGTATTTT,CASSLKGNSGNTDTQYF
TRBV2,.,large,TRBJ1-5,TGTGCCAGCAGACGGGGACTGCTCTCGGCCCAGCATTTT,CASRRGLLSAQHF
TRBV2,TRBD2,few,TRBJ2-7,TGTGCCAGCAGAGCAGCGGGGGGGCGCAATGAGCAGTACTTC,CASRAAGGRNEQYF
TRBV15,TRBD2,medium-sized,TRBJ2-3,TGTGCCACCTCCCAGACTAGCGGGAGGACAGATACGCAGTATTTT,CATSQTSGRTDTQYF
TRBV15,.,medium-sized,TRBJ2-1,TGTGCCACCAGCAGGGTCGAAGGAGGGGCCGCCAATGAGCAGTTCTTC,CATSRVEGGAANEQFF
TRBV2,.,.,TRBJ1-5,TGTGCCAGCGGGGCAGGCAATCAGCCCCAGCATTTT,CASGAGNQPQHF
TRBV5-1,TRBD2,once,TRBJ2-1,TGCGCCAGCAGCGGGGGGACTAGCGGATACAATGAGCAGTTCTTC,CASSGGTSGYNEQFF
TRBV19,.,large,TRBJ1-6,TGTGCCAGCAACCAGGGGAGTTCACCCCTCCACTTT,CASNQGSSPLHF
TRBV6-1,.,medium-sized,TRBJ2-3,TGTGCCAGCAATCAGCGGGCAGATACGCAGTATTTT,CASNQRADTQYF
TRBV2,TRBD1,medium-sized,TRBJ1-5,TGTGCCAGCAGTGAACAGGGGGCGAGCAATCAGCCCCAGCATTTT,CASSEQGASNQPQHF
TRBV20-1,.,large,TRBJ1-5,TGCAGTGCTAGAGAATTTAGTTGGGGCAATCAGCCCCAGCATTTT,CSAREFSWGNQPQHF
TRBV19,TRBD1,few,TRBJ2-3,TGTGCCAGTAACTATGGACAGGGGACAGATACGCAGTATTTT,CASNYGQGTDTQYF
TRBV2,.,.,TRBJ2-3,TGTGCCAGCAGTGCTAGGCGACCAAGCACAGATACGCAGTATTTT,CASSARRPSTDTQYF
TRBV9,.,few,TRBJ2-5,TGTGCCAGCAGCGTAGCAGGGGCTAGCCTAGAGACCCAGTACTTC,CASSVAGASLETQYF
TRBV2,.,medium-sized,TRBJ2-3,TGTGCCAGCAGTGGTCAGGCTAGGAGTACAGATACGCAGTATTTT,CASSGQARSTDTQYF
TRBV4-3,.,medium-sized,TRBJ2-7,TGCGCCAGCAGCCAAGGAGTCGGAACAATTGGTTACGAGCAGTACTTC,CASSQGVGTIGYEQYF
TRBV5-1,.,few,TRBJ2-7,TGCGCCAGCAGCTTGGGGGTGCGGTCCCACGAGCAGTACTTC,CASSLGVRSHEQYF
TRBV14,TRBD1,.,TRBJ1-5,TGTGCCAGCAGCCAAGGGACAGGTTTGGCCCAGCATTTT,CASSQGTGLAQHF
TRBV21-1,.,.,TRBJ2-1,TGTGCCAGCCTCAAGGAACTAGCGGGAAGGAGTAATGAGCAGTTCTTC,CASLKELAGRSNEQFF
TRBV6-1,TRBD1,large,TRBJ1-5,TGTGCCAGCAGTGAAAGGGAGACAGGGTATCAGCCCCAGCATTTT,CASSERETGYQPQHF
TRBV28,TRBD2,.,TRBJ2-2,TGTGCCAGCAGTTTGCCGGGGGGGGGCACCGGGGAGCTGTTTTTT,CASSLPGGGTGELFF
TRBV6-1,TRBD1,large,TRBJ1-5,TGTGCCAGCAGCGGACAGGGGGTTTATCAGCCCCAGCATTTT,CASSGQGVYQPQHF
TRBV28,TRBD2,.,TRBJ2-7,TGTGCCAGCAGTTTACCCGGGACTAACTCCTACGAGCAGTACTTC,CASSLPGTNSYEQYF
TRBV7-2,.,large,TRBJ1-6,TGTGCCAGCAGCTTAGTTGGGGGGGTCGATGGTTCACCCCTCCACTTT,CASSLVGGVDGSPLHF
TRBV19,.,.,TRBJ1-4,TGTGCCAGTAGTCGCAGAGAACGGTGGGAAAAACTGTTTTTT,CASSRRERWEKLFF
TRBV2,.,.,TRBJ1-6,TGTGCCAGCGGTGAAGGACAGCTTGATTCACCCCTCCACTTT,CASGEGQLDSPLHF
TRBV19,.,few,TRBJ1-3,TGTGCCAGTAGTGACCCTACAACAGGACCTGGAAACACCATATATTTT,CASSDPTTGPGNTIYF
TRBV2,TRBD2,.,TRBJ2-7,TGTGCCAGCAGAACCTATTCACCGGGGACTAGCGGACTATTGGAGCAGTACTTC,CASRTYSPGTSGLLEQYF
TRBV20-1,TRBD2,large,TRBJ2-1,TGCAGTGCGGGACCGGGACTAGAGTCCTACAATGAGCAGTTCTTC,CSAGPGLESYNEQFF
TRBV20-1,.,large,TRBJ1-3,TGCAGTGCTAGAGATTACAGGACTGGAAACACCATATATTTT,CSARDYRTGNTIYF
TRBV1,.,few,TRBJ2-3,TGCACCAGCAGCCGATCTAGTTGTCGTGGTGGGGACCGCACAGATACGCAGTATTTT,CTSSRSSCRGGDRTDTQYF
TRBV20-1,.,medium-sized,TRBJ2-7,TGCAGTGCTAGCGGGGGCCCTCAGTACGAGCAGTACTTC,CSASGGPQYEQYF